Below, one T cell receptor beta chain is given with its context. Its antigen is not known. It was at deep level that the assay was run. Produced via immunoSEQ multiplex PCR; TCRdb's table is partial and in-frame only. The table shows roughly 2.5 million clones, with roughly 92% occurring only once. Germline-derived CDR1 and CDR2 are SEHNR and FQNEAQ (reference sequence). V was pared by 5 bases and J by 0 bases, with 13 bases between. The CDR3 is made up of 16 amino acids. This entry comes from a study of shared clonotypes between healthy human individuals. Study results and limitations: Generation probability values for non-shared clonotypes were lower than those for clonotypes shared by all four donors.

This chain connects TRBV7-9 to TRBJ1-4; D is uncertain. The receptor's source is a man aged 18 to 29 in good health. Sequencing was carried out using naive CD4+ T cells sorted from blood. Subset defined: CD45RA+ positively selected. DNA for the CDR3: TGTGCCAGCAGCGCCGGAACACCCGCAACTAATGAAAAACTGTTTTTT. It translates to CASSAGTPATNEKLFF.